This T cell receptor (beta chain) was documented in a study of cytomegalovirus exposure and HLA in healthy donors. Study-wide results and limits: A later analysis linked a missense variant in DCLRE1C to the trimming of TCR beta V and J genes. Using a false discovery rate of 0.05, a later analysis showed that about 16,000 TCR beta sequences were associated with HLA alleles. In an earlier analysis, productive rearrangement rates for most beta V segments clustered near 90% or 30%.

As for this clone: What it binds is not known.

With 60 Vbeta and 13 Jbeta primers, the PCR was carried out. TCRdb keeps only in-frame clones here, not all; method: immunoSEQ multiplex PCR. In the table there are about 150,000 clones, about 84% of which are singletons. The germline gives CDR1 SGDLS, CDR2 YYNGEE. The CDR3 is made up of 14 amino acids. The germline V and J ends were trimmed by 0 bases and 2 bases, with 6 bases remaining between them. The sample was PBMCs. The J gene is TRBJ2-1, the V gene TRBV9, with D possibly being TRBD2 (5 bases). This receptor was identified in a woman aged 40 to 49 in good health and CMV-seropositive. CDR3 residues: CASSVGAAYNEQFF. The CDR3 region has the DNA TGTGCCAGCAGCGTAGGAGCGGCCTACAATGAGCAGTTCTTC.